The TCR beta chain described here comes from a study of metastatic and nonmetastatic thyroid tumors. Until they underwent thyroid surgery, no patient had received any treatment. The CDR3 has 15 residues. Germline CDR1 and CDR2: GTSNPN and SVGIG (reference sequence). V lost 3 bases to trimming and J lost 1 base, with 14 bases between them. This clone appeared many times. Under the authors' procedure: The study built a papillary thyroid cancer distant-metastasis classifier from CDR3 differences across clinicopathological groups. TCRdb re-processed the PCR reads through MiXCR. TCRdb's processing, not the authors', yielded these V and J calls. Among about 16,000 clones, about 13% were seen once, and the ten largest hold roughly 30%.

The TCR originated in a female donor with papillary thyroid cancer or a benign thyroid nodule (not recorded which). Some clones in this sample may be carry-over from other donors' samples. The chain couples TRBV30 to TRBJ2-3; D uncertain. Input material: blood. Here the CDR3 reads CAWRLRLWGTDTQYF. The CDR3 region has the DNA TGTGCCTGGAGACTCCGCCTCTGGGGCACAGATACGCAGTATTTT.